The T cell receptor beta chain described here comes from a study of spatial heterogeneity in lung cancer. On the study more broadly: Compared with alpha-chain sequences, beta-chain sequences were consistently detected in greater numbers.

Unique molecular identifiers tagged every individual TCR cDNA molecule. One entry per CDR3 protein, called by TCRdb with MiXCR from the 5' RACE reads. The sample records tens of thousands of distinct CDR3 sequences, 5.2% being singletons. Time point given: sample taken at primary tumor resection. Sequencing was performed on whole RNA extracted from tumor and nontumor lung tissue, or from frozen PBMC, and the material was left unsorted. Untreated early-stage non-small cell lung cancer patients, about 70 in total, were the donors. The germline V gene has CDR1 SGHNT and CDR2 YYREEE (reference sequence). CDR3 length: 15 amino acids. The ends were cut back, 0 bases at V and 1 base at J, with 7 bases in the middle. In its sample, this clonotype was seen a few times. Its antigen is unidentified. This may be a read error: a much more frequent sequence differs by one nucleotide. Study-level findings and limits: Ubiquitous expanded tumor TCRs surfaced in blood more at resection than they did at follow-up.

Sequencing used PBMCs, obtained at surgery. The receptor comes from a female donor with early-stage non-small cell lung cancer. The chain joins TRBV5-4 to TRBJ2-2; tentatively, D is TRBD1 (6 bases). The CDR3 here is CASSLDRVNTGELFF. The DNA for the CDR3 is TGTGCCAGCAGCTTGGACAGGGTGAACACCGGGGAGCTGTTTTTT.